The clone carrying this T cell receptor beta chain occurred a few times. Its antigen remains unidentified. This PCR relied on a set of 60 Vbeta primers and 13 Jbeta primers. Sequencing was performed with immunoSEQ multiplex PCR; in TCRdb, only in-frame clones are kept and a portion is missing. The data hold 100,000 or so clones, with about 80% observed a single time. The record originates from a study of cytomegalovirus exposure and HLA in healthy donors. In germline, CDR1 is MNHNY, CDR2 SVGAGI (reference sequence). V lost 10 bases, J lost 2 bases, and 10 bases lay in between. There are 12 residues in the CDR3. Study results and caveats: As was reported, the classifier diagnosed cytomegalovirus status with high specificity and sensitivity.

The rearrangement links TRBV6-6 to TRBJ2-3; D is undetermined. This TCR derives from a young man in good health and CMV-seronegative. The sequencing sample was made of PBMCs. The CDR3 loop reads CATRENTDTQYF. The DNA of the CDR3 is TGTGCCACTCGAGAGAACACAGATACGCAGTATTTT.